This T cell receptor beta chain is from a study of T cells after posttransplantation cyclophosphamide. Whole-study findings and limits: Donor CD8+ memory clones often dominated recipient blood repertoires at later times. Recipient CMV seropositivity and CMV reactivation strongly tracked TRB clonality. Blood and skin or GI T cell repertoires showed limited TRB overlap.

Cyclophosphamide on days +3 and +4 followed busulfan-fludarabine conditioning and a marrow graft. Deletions cut 0 bases from V and 0 bases from J, with 5 bases between. The CDR3 length is 14 residues. Germline V CDR1 and CDR2: PRHDT, FYEKMQ (reference sequence). In this sample, this clone turned up many times. Its antigen is unknown. Method: immunoSEQ multiplex PCR; TCRdb's copy keeps in-frame clones and lacks some. The table lists 7,500 to 8,000 clones, with no singletons. The source is a female patient aged 60 or older who received an allogeneic stem cell transplant from an unrelated donor, was CMV-positive, and had acute GVHD only. Part of the T cell pool may stem from the graft donor. This sequence joins TRBV13 and TRBJ1-2; D is uncertain. The sequencing here drew on PBMCs, taken less than 95 days after allogeneic stem cell transplant with posttransplant cyclophosphamide. CDR3 DNA sequence: TGTGCCAGCAGCTTAGGCAGAACTAACTATGGCTACACCTTC. As protein: CASSLGRTNYGYTF. The full variable domain, its missing parts supplied by reference TRBV13 and TRBJ1-2, is AAGVIQSPRHLIKEKRETATLKCYPIPRHDTVYWYQQGPGQDPQFLISFYEKMQSDKGSIPDRFSAQQFSDYHSELNMSSLELGDSALYFCASSLGRTNYGYTFGSGTRLTVV.